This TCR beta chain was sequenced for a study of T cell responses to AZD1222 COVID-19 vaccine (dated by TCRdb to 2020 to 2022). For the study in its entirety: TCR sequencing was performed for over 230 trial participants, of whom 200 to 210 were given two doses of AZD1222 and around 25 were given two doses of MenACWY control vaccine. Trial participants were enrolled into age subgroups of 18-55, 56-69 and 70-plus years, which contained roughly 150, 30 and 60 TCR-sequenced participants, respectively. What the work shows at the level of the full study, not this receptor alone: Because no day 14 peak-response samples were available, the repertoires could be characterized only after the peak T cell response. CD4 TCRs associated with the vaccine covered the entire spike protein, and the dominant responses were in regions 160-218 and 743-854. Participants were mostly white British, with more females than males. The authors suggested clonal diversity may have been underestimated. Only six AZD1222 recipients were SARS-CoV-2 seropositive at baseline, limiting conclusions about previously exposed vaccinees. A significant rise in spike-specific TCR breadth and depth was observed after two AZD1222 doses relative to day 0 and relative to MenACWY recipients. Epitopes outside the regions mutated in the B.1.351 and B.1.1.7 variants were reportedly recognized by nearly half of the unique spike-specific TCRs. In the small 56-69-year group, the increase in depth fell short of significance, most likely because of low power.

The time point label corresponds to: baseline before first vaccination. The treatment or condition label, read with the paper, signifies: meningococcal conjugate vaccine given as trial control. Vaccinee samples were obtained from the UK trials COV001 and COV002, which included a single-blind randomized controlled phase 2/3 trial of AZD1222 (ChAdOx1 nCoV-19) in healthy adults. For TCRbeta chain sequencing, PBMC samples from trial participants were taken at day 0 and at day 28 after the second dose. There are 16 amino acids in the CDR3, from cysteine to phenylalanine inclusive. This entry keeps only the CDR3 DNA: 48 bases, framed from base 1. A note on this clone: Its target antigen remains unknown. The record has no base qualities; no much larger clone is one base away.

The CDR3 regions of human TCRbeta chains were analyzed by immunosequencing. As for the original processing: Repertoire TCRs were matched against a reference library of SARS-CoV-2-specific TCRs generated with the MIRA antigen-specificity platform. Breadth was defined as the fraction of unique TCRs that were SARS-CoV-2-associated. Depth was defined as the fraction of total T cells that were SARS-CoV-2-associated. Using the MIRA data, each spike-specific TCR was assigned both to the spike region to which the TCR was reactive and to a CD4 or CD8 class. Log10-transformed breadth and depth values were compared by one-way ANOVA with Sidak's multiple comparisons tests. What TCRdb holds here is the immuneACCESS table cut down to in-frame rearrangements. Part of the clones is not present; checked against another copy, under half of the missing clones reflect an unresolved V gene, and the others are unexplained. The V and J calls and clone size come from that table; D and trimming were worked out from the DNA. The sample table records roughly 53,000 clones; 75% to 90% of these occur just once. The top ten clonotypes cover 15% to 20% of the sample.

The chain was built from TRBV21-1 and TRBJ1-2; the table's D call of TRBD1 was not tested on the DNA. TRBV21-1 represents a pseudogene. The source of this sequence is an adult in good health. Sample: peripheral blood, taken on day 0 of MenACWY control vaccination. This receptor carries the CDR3 CASSPSTGTGEYGYTF. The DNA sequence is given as TGTGCCAGCAGCCCGTCGACCGGGACAGGAGAGTATGGCTACACCTTC.